These 5 T cell receptor beta chains were all obtained from the same sample, sequenced in a study of shared clonotypes between healthy human individuals (dated by TCRdb to 2020 to 2021). Preparation of the library involved the immunoSEQ multiplex PCR assay. The source is immuneACCESS, and TCRdb retained only in-frame sequences with V and J called. Part of the clones is not carried over; for the studies checked, unresolved V genes explain less than half of this, and the remainder is unexplained. Present in this sample are a few million clones, 80% to 95% of which were seen just once. The ten biggest clones cover under 0.45% of the sample. What was sequenced was naive CD4+ T cells from PBMCs. The cell subset or site label, as the study defines it: CD45RA+ positively selected. The receptors come from a man aged 18 to 29 in good health. Some clones in this sample may be carry-over from other donors' samples.

V is TRBV5-1 and J is TRBJ1-1; D call uncertain. The V end lost 3 bases, the J end lost 2 bases, and 11 bases lay between the germline ends. The CDR3 extends over 14 amino acids. Germline V gene data show CDR1 as SGHRS and CDR2 as YFSETQ. The CDR3 reads CASSSSGFNTEAFF. The CDR3 DNA is TGCGCCAGCAGCTCCTCGGGGTTCAACACTGAAGCTTTCTTT. The full variable domain, with the rest looked up from reference TRBV5-1 and TRBJ1-1, is KAGVTQTPRYLIKTRGQQVTLSCSPISGHRSVSWYQQTPGQGLQFLFEYFSETQRNKGNFPGRFSGRQFSNSRSEMNVSTLELGDSALYLCASSSSGFNTEAFFGQGTRLTVV.

The chain employs TRBV7-2 and TRBJ2-3; 7 nucleotides agree with TRBD2. Germline values: CDR1 SGHTA, CDR2 FQGNSA. The CDR3 totals 15 residues. V lost 3 bases and J lost 5; bases outside the gene matches: 8. CDR3 bases: TGTGCCAGCAGCTTGTCTAGCGGCAGTGGAGATACGCAGTATTTT. Its protein product is CASSLSSGSGDTQYF.

The rearrangement uses TRBV18 and TRBJ1-1, with D possibly TRBD1 on 6 matching bases. Trimming left V 3 bases short and J 0 bases short, with 17 bases between. CDR1 is KGHSH, CDR2 LQKENI, per germline. This CDR3 has 17 residues. Here the CDR3 reads CASSPVSRGDMNTEAFF. CDR3 DNA: TGTGCCAGCTCACCCGTGTCAAGGGGGGACATGAACACTGAAGCTTTCTTT.

This clone appeared a single time. The V and J genes are TRBV6-1 and TRBJ1-2; D remains ambiguous. V lost 1 base and J lost 6, with 9 bases in between. The length of the CDR3 is 13 residues. From germline, CDR1 is MNHNS and CDR2 SASEGT. The CDR3 sequence: CASSEVSQDGYTF. CDR3 DNA sequence: TGTGCCAGCAGTGAAGTAAGTCAGGATGGCTACACCTTC.

The V gene is TRBV18, the J gene TRBJ2-5; perhaps TRBD2 as D (6 bases). Looked up from germline, CDR1 is KGHSH and CDR2 is LQKENI. The CDR3 consists of 14 residues. V dropped 3 bases and J dropped 5 bases, with 13 bases sitting between them. CDR3 loop: CASSPPGARETQYF. The CDR3 DNA is TGTGCCAGCTCACCGCCGGGAGCGCGGGAGACCCAGTACTTC.